Shown below are 28 T cell receptor beta chains from a single sample sequenced in a study of T cell responses to AZD1222 COVID-19 vaccine. Data came from immunoSEQ multiplex PCR; TCRdb stores just in-frame clones and leaves some out. This sample has under 95,000 clones, with about nine tenths found just once. The sequencing used peripheral blood, collected 28 days after the second AZD1222 dose. These receptors were taken from an adult who received the AZD1222 COVID-19 vaccine.

This rearrangement joins TRBV9 to TRBJ2-1; 7 bases map to TRBD2. This CDR3 is built from 15 residues. With V trimmed by 2 bases and J by 9 bases, 11 bases remained unmatched. Germline CDR1 SGDLS, CDR2 YYNGEE. The CDR3 coding sequence is TGTGCCAGCAGCGTTCCTCCTTCGGGGGGAGCTGAGCAGTTCTTC. Translating it yields CASSVPPSGGAEQFF. Full variable domain (missing parts from reference TRBV9 and TRBJ2-1): DSGVTQTPKHLITATGQRVTLRCSPRSGDLSVYWYQQSLDQGLQFLIQYYNGEERAKGNILERFSAQQFPDLHSELNLSSLELGDSALYFCASSVPPSGGAEQFFGPGTRLTVL.

This chain uses TRBV13 with TRBJ1-5; a weak D match, TRBD1 (5 bases). V was clipped by 6 bases and J by 0 bases, with 9 bases between them. The CDR3 spans 14 residues. Germline V gene sequence: CDR1 PRHDT, CDR2 FYEKMQ (reference sequence). The CDR3 nucleotides read TGTGCCAGCAGTCGGGGCTATAGCAATCAGCCCCAGCATTTT. It specifies CASSRGYSNQPQHF.

This chain joins TRBV11-2 and TRBJ1-3, with 7 bases aligning to TRBD1. The CDR3 runs to 13 residues. V trimming: 5 bases; J trimming: 4 bases; junction bases outside the gene matches: 2. Germline V gives CDR1 SGHAT, CDR2 FQNNGV. CDR3 in amino acids: CASSKDRGNTIYF. The DNA for the CDR3 is TGTGCCAGCAGCAAGGACAGGGGAAACACCATATATTTT.

The rearrangement uses TRBV5-6 and TRBJ1-2; the match to TRBD1 covers 8 bases. Trimming at V came to 4 bases and at J to 7 bases, leaving 12 bases not matched to a gene. The CDR3 length is 15 residues. The germline V gene has CDR1 SGHDT and CDR2 YYEEEE. In DNA, the CDR3 is TGTGCCAGCAGCGCCGGATTGGACAGGGTGGGTGGCTACACCTTC. It yields the protein CASSAGLDRVGGYTF.

The gene calls are TRBV9 and TRBJ2-6; 10 bases agree with TRBD2. The germline CDR1 and CDR2 sequences are SGDLS and YYNGEE. V was pared by 0 bases and J by 0 bases, with 3 bases of the junction left unmatched. This CDR3 comprises 18 residues. The CDR3 spells CASSVESGGASGANVLTF. The CDR3 nucleotides read TGTGCCAGCAGCGTAGAGAGCGGGGGGGCCTCTGGGGCCAACGTCCTGACTTTC.

The CDR3 DNA is TGTGCCAGCAGTGACCGGAGGGAAGAAAAACTGTTTTTT. It codes for CASSDRREEKLFF. The chain uses TRBV25-1 and TRBJ1-4; the D is unclear. Per the germline V gene, CDR1 is MGHDK and CDR2 is SYGVNS. Trimming pared 3 bases from V and 8 bases from J, leaving 10 bases between. The CDR3 loop spans 13 amino acids.

V is TRBV5-1 and J is TRBJ2-2, with 7 bases aligning to TRBD1. The germline V gene encodes CDR1 SGHRS and CDR2 YFSETQ. This CDR3 comprises 13 residues. Trimming at V came to 3 bases and at J to 6 bases, leaving 2 bases not matched to a gene. The CDR3 is CASSYRGSGELFF. As DNA, the CDR3 is TGCGCCAGCAGCTACAGGGGTTCCGGGGAGCTGTTTTTT.

J is TRBJ2-3 and V is TRBV11-2; 10 bases match TRBD2. Germline CDR1 is SGHAT and CDR2 is FQNNGV. The CDR3 is 19 residues long. V was pared by 1 base and J by 0 bases, with 10 bases of the junction left unmatched. The CDR3 protein is CASSLVGFVSGGSTDTQYF. The CDR3 DNA reads TGTGCCAGCAGCTTAGTCGGGTTTGTTAGCGGGGGGAGCACAGATACGCAGTATTTT.

This chain links TRBV7-2 with TRBJ2-1, with TRBD2 matching over 12 bases. Germline-derived CDR1 and CDR2 are SGHTA and FQGNSA. This CDR3 has 14 amino acids. Unmatched junction bases numbered 5, after V lost 5 bases and J lost 9 bases. The chain's CDR3 is CASSTGLAGGEQFF. The CDR3 DNA sequence: TGTGCCAGCAGCACGGGACTAGCGGGTGGTGAGCAGTTCTTC.

The rearrangement links TRBV28 to TRBJ1-1; D might be TRBD1 (5 bases). CDR3 size: 15 residues. V was cut by 6 bases and J by 4 bases, with 18 bases left in between. Germline CDR1 is MDHEN and CDR2 is SYDVKM. CDR3 protein: CASRRGAAGGTEAFF. The CDR3 region has the DNA TGTGCCAGCAGGAGGGGAGCTGCGGGGGGCACTGAAGCTTTCTTT.

This chain joins TRBV15 and TRBJ2-7, with 11 nucleotides matching TRBD1. The CDR3 has 15 residues. Trimming cost V 5 bases and J 2 bases; bases outside gene matches: 5. Germline CDR1 reads LNHNV; CDR2 reads YYDKDF (reference sequence). Written as DNA, the CDR3 is TGTGCCACCAGCCTCGGGACAGGGGGAACCTACGAGCAGTACTTC. Amino acids: CATSLGTGGTYEQYF.

The chain couples TRBV5-1 to TRBJ2-3; 7 bases match TRBD2. The J segment lost 2 bases and the V segment lost 3 bases, leaving 12 bases of the junction unmatched. Germline V lookup: CDR1 SGHRS, CDR2 YFSETQ. CDR3 length: 17 amino acids. The DNA for the CDR3 is TGCGCCAGCAGCTCCACCGGGACTACAATTTACACAGATACGCAGTATTTT. This gives the protein CASSSTGTTIYTDTQYF.

The chain has TRBV7-9 and TRBJ2-4; D unresolved. The CDR3 contains 12 residues. V was shortened by 2 bases and J by 5 bases, with 4 bases between the two germline ends. Germline CDR1 SEHNR, CDR2 FQNEAQ (reference sequence). This CDR3 is CASSLSQNIQYF. Written as DNA, the CDR3 is TGTGCCAGCAGCTTATCCCAAAACATTCAGTACTTC. Complete variable domain (other parts from reference TRBV7-9 and TRBJ2-4): DTGVSQNPRHKITKRGQNVTFRCDPISEHNRLYWYRQTLGQGPEFLTYFQNEAQLEKSRLLSDRFSAERPKGSFSTLEIQRTEQGDSAMYLCASSLSQNIQYFGAGTRLSVL.

The chain uses TRBV7-2 and TRBJ1-2; TRBD1 might be the D (5 bases). This CDR3 has 16 residues. The germline V and J ends were trimmed by 0 bases and 8 bases, with 19 bases remaining between them. Germline CDR1 SGHTA, CDR2 FQGNSA. The CDR3 nucleotides are TGTGCCAGCAGCTTAGCTTCGGACACCCTTTTGGGCGGCTACACCTTC. Its translation: CASSLASDTLLGGYTF. The full variable domain, in which reference TRBV7-2 and TRBJ1-2 provide the parts outside the CDR3, is GAGVSQSPSNKVTEKGKDVELRCDPISGHTALYWYRQSLGQGLEFLIYFQGNSAPDKSGLPSDRFSAERTGGSVSTLTIQRTQQEDSAVYLCASSLASDTLLGGYTFGSGTRLTVV.

The chain uses TRBV6-2 or TRBV6-3 and TRBJ1-1; 8 bases line up with TRBD1. Germline CDR1 MNHEY, CDR2 SVGEGT. The CDR3 sequence is 13 residues long. V trimming: 6 bases; J trimming: 6 bases; junction bases outside the gene matches: 6. This chain's CDR3 is CASSRGQGSEAFF. The CDR3 coding sequence is TGTGCCAGCAGCCGAGGACAGGGCTCTGAAGCTTTCTTT.

The genes are TRBV7-9 and TRBJ2-5; D gene uncertain. V was shortened by 3 bases and J by 4 bases, with 3 bases between the two germline ends. The CDR3 consists of 11 residues. Germline V lookup: CDR1 SEHNR, CDR2 FQNEAQ (reference sequence). CDR3 sequence: CASSFGETQYF. CDR3 DNA sequence: TGTGCCAGCAGCTTTGGAGAGACCCAGTACTTC. Full variable domain (missing parts from reference TRBV7-9 and TRBJ2-5): DTGVSQNPRHKITKRGQNVTFRCDPISEHNRLYWYRQTLGQGPEFLTYFQNEAQLEKSRLLSDRFSAERPKGSFSTLEIQRTEQGDSAMYLCASSFGETQYFGPGTRLLVL.

The chain couples TRBV28 to TRBJ1-2; weak D call: TRBD1 (5 bases). The CDR3 is 17 amino acids. The germline CDR1 and CDR2 sequences are MDHEN and SYDVKM. V lost 5 bases and J lost 0, with 19 bases in between. Here the CDR3 reads CASSLWWGGATNYGYTF. CDR3 in DNA: TGTGCCAGCAGTCTCTGGTGGGGAGGGGCGACTAACTATGGCTACACCTTC.

The count of this clone is one. This chain joins TRBV9 and TRBJ2-7, with 7 bases fitting TRBD1. CDR1 is SGDLS, CDR2 YYNGEE, per germline. This CDR3 has 14 amino acids. V was clipped by 7 bases and J by 4 bases; unmatched bases: 11. CDR3 sequence reads: CASGLGTEMYEQYF. CDR3 nucleotides: TGTGCCAGCGGTCTCGGGACAGAGATGTACGAGCAGTACTTC.

The CDR3 reads CATRRNTGELFF. The CDR3 bases are TGTGCCACCCGCCGGAACACCGGGGAGCTGTTTTTT. The chain has TRBV28 and TRBJ2-2; D gene ambiguous. The CDR3 is 12 amino acids. With 10 bases removed from V and 1 base from J, the gap between germline ends came to 7 bases. The V gene's germline CDR1 is MDHEN and CDR2 SYDVKM.

The chain recombines TRBV5-1 with TRBJ1-2; D unclear. The germline V gene has CDR1 SGHRS and CDR2 YFSETQ. The length of the CDR3 is 12 residues. Trimming removed 5 bases at V and 3 bases at J, with 8 bases between. CDR3 DNA sequence: TGCGCCAGCAGGTTGAGGGACTATGGCTACACCTTC. Its protein product is CASRLRDYGYTF.

This sequence joins TRBV9 and TRBJ2-1; 7 bases align to TRBD2. Germline V gene data show CDR1 as SGDLS and CDR2 as YYNGEE. The CDR3 is 16 amino acids. V gave up 4 bases and J gave up 6 bases; unmatched junction bases: 13. In DNA form, the CDR3 reads TGTGCCAGCAGCTCCCTTCGGGGAGCGGGGTTCAATGAGCAGTTCTTC. Translating gives CASSSLRGAGFNEQFF. The complete variable domain, with remaining parts taken from reference TRBV9 and TRBJ2-1, reads DSGVTQTPKHLITATGQRVTLRCSPRSGDLSVYWYQQSLDQGLQFLIQYYNGEERAKGNILERFSAQQFPDLHSELNLSSLELGDSALYFCASSSLRGAGFNEQFFGPGTRLTVL.

This clone has a handful of counts. The V call is TRBV6-5, the J call TRBJ1-6, with D maybe TRBD1 (6 bases). The CDR3 has 14 residues. Germline CDR1 MNHEY, CDR2 SVGAGI. Trimming pared 7 bases from V and 14 bases from J, leaving 21 bases between. CDR3 nucleotides: TGTGCCAGCACCGGTCGGCAGGGGATTGGGGCCCTCCACTTT. As protein: CASTGRQGIGALHF.

V usage is TRBV27 and J usage is TRBJ2-7; a possible D gene is TRBD1 (6 bases). The CDR3 loop spans 13 amino acids. Between the trimmed V and J ends, which lost 6 bases and 1 base, there was a span of 10 bases. Per the germline V gene, CDR1 is MNHEY and CDR2 is SMNVEV (reference sequence). CDR3 protein: CASRPDRSYEQYF. The CDR3 DNA is TGTGCCAGCAGACCGGACAGATCCTACGAGCAGTACTTC.

The chain couples TRBV6-5 to TRBJ1-1, with no clear D. This CDR3 has 13 amino acids. Germline-derived CDR1 and CDR2 are MNHEY and SVGAGI. V was clipped by 2 bases and J by 1 base, with 5 bases between them. CDR3 in amino acids: CASSYQSNTEAFF. CDR3 in DNA: TGTGCCAGCAGTTACCAGTCGAACACTGAAGCTTTCTTT.

The J gene is TRBJ1-5, the V gene TRBV9; no firm D call. The V gene lost 2 bases and the J gene lost 8 bases, with 14 bases spanning the gap. Per germline, CDR1 SGDLS and CDR2 YYNGEE. This CDR3 is 14 amino acids long. The CDR3 DNA reads TGTGCCAGCAGCGTCGGTGTGCTGAATGAGCCCCAGCATTTT. Amino acids: CASSVGVLNEPQHF.

V is TRBV28 and J is TRBJ1-6, with TRBD1 matching over 7 bases. Germline V gene sequence: CDR1 MDHEN, CDR2 SYDVKM. Trimming cost V 4 bases and J 0 bases; bases outside gene matches: 6. This CDR3 region has 17 residues. The CDR3: CASSSAQGSSYNSPLHF. For the CDR3, the DNA is TGTGCCAGCAGTTCCGCACAGGGGAGCTCCTATAATTCACCCCTCCACTTT.

This rearrangement joins TRBV28 to TRBJ1-2; 9 nucleotides match TRBD1. The CDR3 length is 15 residues. The ends lost 4 bases at V and 4 bases at J; junction bases unmatched: 7. CDR1 MDHEN and CDR2 SYDVKM come from the germline V gene. The CDR3 coding sequence is TGTGCCAGCAGTTACCAGACAGGGGGAGTCTATGGCTACACCTTC. Amino acid sequence: CASSYQTGGVYGYTF.

This chain joins TRBV24-1 and TRBJ2-5; D is unresolved. Germline assignment: CDR1 KGHDR and CDR2 SFDVKD. CDR3 size: 10 residues. Trimming shortened V by 6 bases and J by 6 bases, and 4 bases separated the two germline ends. CDR3 sequence reads: CATSSQTQYF. Here the CDR3 DNA reads TGTGCCACCAGTTCACAGACCCAGTACTTC.